This T cell receptor (beta chain) was sequenced in a study of vaccination and CD4 T cells after COVID-19. Whole-study results and caveats: In convalescent patients, 304 of 307 vaccine-specific clones were spike mono-reactive. There was no significant change from around 19 to 38 median reactive clonotypes.

CD4+ T cells that had been cultured provided DNA sequenced with the Oncomine TCR Beta short-read assay. The genomic DNA was obtained from cultured CD4+ T cells by extraction with the QIAamp micro DNA kit. TCRdb independently ran MiXCR on the PCR reads; one entry per CDR3 protein. The sample includes about 15,000 distinct CDR3 sequences, just under 80% of them seen just once. Regarding treatment: approximately 9-day PBMC culture with coronavirus spike peptide pools or control peptides (ViraFEST assay). As concerns this clonotype: What it binds is unknown.

In germline, CDR1 is MNHNS, CDR2 SASEGT. CDR3 length: 15 residues. V was pared by 5 bases and J by 5 bases, with 18 bases between. Specimen: CD4+ T cells from blood, cultured in vitro, collected after SARS-CoV-2 vaccination. This sequence joins TRBV6-1 and TRBJ2-5, with D tentatively TRBD2 (6 bases). The TCR originated in a human donor who received a COVID-19 vaccine. CDR3 DNA: TGTGCCAGCAGTCCTACGGGCGGGGATGGTGAGACCCAGTACTTC. Translating gives CASSPTGGDGETQYF.